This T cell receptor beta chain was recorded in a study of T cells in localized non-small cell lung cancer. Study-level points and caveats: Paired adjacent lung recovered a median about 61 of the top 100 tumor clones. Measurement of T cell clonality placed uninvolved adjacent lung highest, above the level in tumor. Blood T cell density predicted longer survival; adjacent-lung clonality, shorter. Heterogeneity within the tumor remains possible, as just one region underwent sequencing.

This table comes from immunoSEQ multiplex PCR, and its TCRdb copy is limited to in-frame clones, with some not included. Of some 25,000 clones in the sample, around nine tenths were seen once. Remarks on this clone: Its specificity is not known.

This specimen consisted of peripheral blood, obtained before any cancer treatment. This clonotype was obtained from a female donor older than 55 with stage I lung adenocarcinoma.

CDR3 in DNA: TGTGCCAGCAGCGCCCCGGGGGGCTACGAGCAGTACTTC. This sequence encodes CASSAPGGYEQYF. The chain carries TRBV5-4 and TRBJ2-7; 7 nucleotides align to TRBD2. The CDR3 extends over 13 amino acids. Germline V CDR1 and CDR2: SGHNT, YYREEE (reference sequence). Trimming at V came to 4 bases and at J to 3 bases, leaving 4 bases not matched to a gene.